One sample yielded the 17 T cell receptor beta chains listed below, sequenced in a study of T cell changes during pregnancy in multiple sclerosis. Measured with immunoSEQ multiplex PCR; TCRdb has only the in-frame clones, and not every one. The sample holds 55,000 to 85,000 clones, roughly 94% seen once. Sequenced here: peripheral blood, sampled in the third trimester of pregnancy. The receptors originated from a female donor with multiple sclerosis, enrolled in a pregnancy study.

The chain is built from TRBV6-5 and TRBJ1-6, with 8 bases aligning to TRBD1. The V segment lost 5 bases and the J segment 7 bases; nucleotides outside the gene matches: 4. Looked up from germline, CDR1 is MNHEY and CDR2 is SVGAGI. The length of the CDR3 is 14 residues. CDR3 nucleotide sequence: TGTGCCAGCAGTCAGACAGGGGTAAATTCACCCCTCCACTTT. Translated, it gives CASSQTGVNSPLHF.

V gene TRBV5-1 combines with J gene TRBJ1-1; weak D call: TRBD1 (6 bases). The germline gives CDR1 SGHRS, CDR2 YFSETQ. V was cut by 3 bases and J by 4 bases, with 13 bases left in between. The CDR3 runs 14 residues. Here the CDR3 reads CASSSGVGGTEAFF. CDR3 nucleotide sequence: TGCGCCAGCAGCTCAGGGGTAGGAGGCACTGAAGCTTTCTTT.

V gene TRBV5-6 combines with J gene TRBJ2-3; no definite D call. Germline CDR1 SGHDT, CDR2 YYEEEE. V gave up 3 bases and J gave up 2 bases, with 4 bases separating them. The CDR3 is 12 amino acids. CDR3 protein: CASSYITDTQYF. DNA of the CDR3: TGTGCCAGCAGCTACATCACAGATACGCAGTATTTT.

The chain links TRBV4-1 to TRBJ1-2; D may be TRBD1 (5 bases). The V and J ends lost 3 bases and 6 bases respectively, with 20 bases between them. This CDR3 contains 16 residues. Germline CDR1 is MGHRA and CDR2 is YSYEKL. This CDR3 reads CASSHPLGGPGDGYTF. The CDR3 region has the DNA TGCGCCAGCAGCCACCCCTTAGGAGGGCCGGGGGATGGCTACACCTTC.

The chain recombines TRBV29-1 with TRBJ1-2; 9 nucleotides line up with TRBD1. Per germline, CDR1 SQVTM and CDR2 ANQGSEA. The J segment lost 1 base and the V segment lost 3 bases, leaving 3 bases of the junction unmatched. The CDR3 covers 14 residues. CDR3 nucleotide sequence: TGCAGCGTTGAGGGGACAGGGCTTAACTATGGCTACACCTTC. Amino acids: CSVEGTGLNYGYTF. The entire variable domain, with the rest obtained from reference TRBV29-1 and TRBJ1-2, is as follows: SAVISQKPSRDICQRGTSLTIQCQVDSQVTMMFWYRQQPGQSLTLIATANQGSEATYESGFVIDKFPISRPNLTFSTLTVSNMSPEDSSIYLCSVEGTGLNYGYTFGSGTRLTVV.

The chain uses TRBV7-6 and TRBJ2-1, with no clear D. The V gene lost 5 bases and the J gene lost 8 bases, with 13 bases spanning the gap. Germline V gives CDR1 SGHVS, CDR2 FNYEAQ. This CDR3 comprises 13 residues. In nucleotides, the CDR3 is TGTGCCAGCAGCCCGCAGACGGGTTATGAGCAGTTCTTC. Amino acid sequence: CASSPQTGYEQFF.

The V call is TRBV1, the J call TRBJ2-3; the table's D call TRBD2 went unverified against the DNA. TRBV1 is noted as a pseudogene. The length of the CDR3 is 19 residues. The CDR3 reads CTSSQDFITCGGGTDTQYF. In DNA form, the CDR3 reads TGCACCAGCAGCCAAGATTTTATCACGTGCGGGGGCGGGACAGATACGCAGTATTTT.

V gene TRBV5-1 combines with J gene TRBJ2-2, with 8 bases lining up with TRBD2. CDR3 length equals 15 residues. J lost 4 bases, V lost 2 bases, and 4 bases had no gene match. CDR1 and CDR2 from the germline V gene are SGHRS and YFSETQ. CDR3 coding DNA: TGCGCCAGCAGCTTCTCGCGGGGGGCCACCGGGGAGCTGTTTTTT. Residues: CASSFSRGATGELFF. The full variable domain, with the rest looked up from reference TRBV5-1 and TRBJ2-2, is KAGVTQTPRYLIKTRGQQVTLSCSPISGHRSVSWYQQTPGQGLQFLFEYFSETQRNKGNFPGRFSGRQFSNSRSEMNVSTLELGDSALYLCASSFSRGATGELFFGEGSRLTVL.

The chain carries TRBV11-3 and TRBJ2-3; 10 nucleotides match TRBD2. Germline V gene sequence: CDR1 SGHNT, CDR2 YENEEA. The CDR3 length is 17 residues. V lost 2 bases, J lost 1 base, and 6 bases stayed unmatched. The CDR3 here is CASSLSVLAGGTDTQYF. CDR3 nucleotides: TGTGCCAGCAGCTTATCCGTCCTAGCGGGGGGCACAGATACGCAGTATTTT.

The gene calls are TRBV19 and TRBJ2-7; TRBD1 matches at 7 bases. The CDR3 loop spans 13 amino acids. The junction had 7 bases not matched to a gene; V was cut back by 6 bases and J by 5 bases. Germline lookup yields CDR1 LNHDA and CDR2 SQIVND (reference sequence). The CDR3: CASSRDSRDEQYF. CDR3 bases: TGTGCCAGTAGCCGGGACAGTCGAGACGAGCAGTACTTC.

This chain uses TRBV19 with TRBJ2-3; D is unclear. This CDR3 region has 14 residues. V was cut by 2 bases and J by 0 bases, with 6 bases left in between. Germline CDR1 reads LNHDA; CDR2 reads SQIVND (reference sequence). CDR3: CASSITASTDTQYF. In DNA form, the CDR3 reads TGTGCCAGTAGTATAACAGCTAGCACAGATACGCAGTATTTT.

CDR3 residues: CAISEGVTENTEAFF. CDR3 DNA: TGTGCCATCAGTGAAGGGGTAACAGAGAACACTGAAGCTTTCTTT. The chain combines TRBV10-3 with TRBJ1-1, with D possibly matching TRBD1 (5 bases). The CDR3 is made up of 15 amino acids. In germline, CDR1 is ENHRY, CDR2 SYGVKD. V was pared by 3 bases and J by 1 base, with 12 bases between.

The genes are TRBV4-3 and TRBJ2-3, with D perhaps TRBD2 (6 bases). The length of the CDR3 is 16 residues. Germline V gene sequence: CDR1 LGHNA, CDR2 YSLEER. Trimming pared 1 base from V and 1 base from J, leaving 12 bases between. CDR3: CASSQVFGGGTDTQYF. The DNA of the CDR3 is TGCGCCAGCAGCCAAGTGTTTGGCGGGGGCACAGATACGCAGTATTTT.

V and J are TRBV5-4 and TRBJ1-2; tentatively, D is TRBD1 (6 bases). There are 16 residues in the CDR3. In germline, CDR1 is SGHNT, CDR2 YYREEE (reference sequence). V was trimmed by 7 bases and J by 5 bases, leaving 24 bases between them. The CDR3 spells CASCLAGGGPGYGYTF. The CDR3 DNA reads TGTGCCAGCTGCCTCGCGGGGGGGGGCCCTGGTTATGGCTACACCTTC.

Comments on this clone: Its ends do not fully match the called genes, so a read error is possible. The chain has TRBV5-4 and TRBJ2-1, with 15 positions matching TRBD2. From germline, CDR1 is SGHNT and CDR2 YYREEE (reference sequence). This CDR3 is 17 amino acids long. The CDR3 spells CASSSGTSGGPLKVGLF. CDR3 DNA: TGTGCCAGCAGCTCCGGGACTAGCGGGGGGCCCCTCAAGGTTGGGCTCTTC.

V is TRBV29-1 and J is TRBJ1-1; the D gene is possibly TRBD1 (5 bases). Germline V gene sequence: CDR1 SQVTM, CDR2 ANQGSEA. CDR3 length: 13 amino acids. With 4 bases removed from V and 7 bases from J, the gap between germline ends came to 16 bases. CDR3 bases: TGCAGCGTTGTGGACCCGAACGGGGGTGAAGCTTTCTTT. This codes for CSVVDPNGGEAFF. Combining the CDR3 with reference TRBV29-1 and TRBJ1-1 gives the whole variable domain SAVISQKPSRDICQRGTSLTIQCQVDSQVTMMFWYRQQPGQSLTLIATANQGSEATYESGFVIDKFPISRPNLTFSTLTVSNMSPEDSSIYLCSVVDPNGGEAFFGQGTRLTVV.

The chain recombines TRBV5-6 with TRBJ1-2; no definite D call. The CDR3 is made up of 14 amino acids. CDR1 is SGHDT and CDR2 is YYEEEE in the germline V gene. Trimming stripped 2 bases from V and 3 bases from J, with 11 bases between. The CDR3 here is CASSLNEGYYGYTF. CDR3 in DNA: TGTGCCAGCAGCTTAAATGAGGGATACTATGGCTACACCTTC.